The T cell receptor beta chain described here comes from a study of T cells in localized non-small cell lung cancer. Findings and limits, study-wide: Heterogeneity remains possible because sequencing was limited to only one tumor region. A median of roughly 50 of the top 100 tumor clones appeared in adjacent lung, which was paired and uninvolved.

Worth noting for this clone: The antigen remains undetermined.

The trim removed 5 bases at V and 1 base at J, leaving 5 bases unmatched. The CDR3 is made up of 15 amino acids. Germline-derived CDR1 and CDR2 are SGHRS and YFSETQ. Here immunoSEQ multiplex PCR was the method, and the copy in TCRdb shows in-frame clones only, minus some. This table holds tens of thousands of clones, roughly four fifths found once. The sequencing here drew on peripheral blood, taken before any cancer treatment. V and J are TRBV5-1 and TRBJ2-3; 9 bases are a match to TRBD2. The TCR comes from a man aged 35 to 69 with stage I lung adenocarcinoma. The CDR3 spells CASSFGGRGTDTQYF. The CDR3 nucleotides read TGCGCCAGCAGTTTCGGCGGGAGGGGCACAGATACGCAGTATTTT.